The source of this TCR beta chain is a study of blood T cell repertoires in COVID-19. Under the authors' procedure: Amplifying reference gene primers gave estimates of nucleated cell counts. The data were produced by immunoSEQ multiplex PCR, yet TCRdb's version contains in-frame clones alone and is incomplete. The V and J calls and the clone size are those of that table, but D and trimming were determined from the DNA. The table includes a few hundred thousand clones, approximately 85% detected once. CDR1 is SQVTM, CDR2 ANQGSEA, per germline. This CDR3 region has 14 residues. After removal of 4 bases from V and 3 bases from J, the junction contained 7 bases not matched to a gene.

The gene calls are TRBV29-1 and TRBJ2-3; 7 bases line up with TRBD1. This receptor was identified in a man aged 25-45 years who had recovered from COVID-19. The sequencing sample was made of PBMCs or T cells enriched from blood (not recorded which). The CDR3 loop reads CSVVAGGKTDTQYF. The CDR3 bases are TGCAGCGTTGTTGCAGGGGGTAAGACAGATACGCAGTATTTT.